This TCR beta chain was obtained from a study of Ad26.COV2.S vaccination and SARS-CoV-2 variants. Study summary: Intramuscular Ad26.COV2.S doses were given once or twice, 56 days apart.

Treatment specified: 19 received Ad26.COV2.S at low or high dose, single or two shots; about 5 received placebo; per-sample allocation not given. The samples were gathered on day 63 after the first injection of vaccine or placebo. This table comes from immunoSEQ multiplex PCR, and its TCRdb copy is limited to in-frame clones, with some not included. The sample lists about 410,000 clones, less than 90% seen once, with under 4% in the top ten. Turning to this clone: The antigen remains undetermined.

Germline assignment: CDR1 SGHVS and CDR2 FQNEAQ. With 1 base removed from V and 3 bases from J, the gap between germline ends came to 16 bases. This CDR3 is built from 16 residues. General study results and limits: The breadth of spike-specific CD8+ and CD4+ T cell responses after vaccination was reportedly substantial.

Sequencing was performed on peripheral blood, taken in a trial of Ad26.COV2.S vaccine versus placebo. The TCR originated in a person aged 18-65 years who received the Ad26.COV2.S COVID-19 vaccine or a placebo. V usage is TRBV7-8 and J usage is TRBJ2-7; D possibly corresponds to TRBD2 (6 bases). As DNA, the CDR3 is TGTGCCAGCAGCTTAGGGCGGGACGGCATATTCTACGAGCAGTACTTC. It translates to CASSLGRDGIFYEQYF.